This T cell receptor (beta chain) stems from a study of monozygotic twins with inflammatory bowel disease. Whole-study findings and limits: Varying immunosuppressive regimens may have increased patient repertoire variability.

TCRdb re-called the 5' RACE reads and shows each CDR3 protein once, DNA omitted. Its clone listing holds roughly 200,000 distinct CDR3 sequences. On this clonotype itself: Its antigen is not known.

The sequenced sample consisted of blood. The clonotype originates from a human donor with ulcerative colitis or Crohn's disease, or a healthy co-twin of an affected twin (not recorded which).

CDR3 in amino acids: CSARLGSGRADTGELFF. The chain couples TRBV20-1 to TRBJ2-2; TCRdb's assignment of TRBD2 cannot be checked, as there is no DNA. This CDR3 spans 17 amino acids. Germline CDR1 and CDR2: DFQATT and SNEGSKA (reference sequence).